The source of this TCR beta chain is a study of CD8+CD57+ T cells in acquired aplastic anemia. For the study at large: DNA per sorted CD4+ or CD8+ sample ranged about 0.19 to 30 ug, averaging 3.2 ug.

This clonotype was picked up many times. What it binds is not known. The CDR3 has 14 amino acids. Trimming shortened V by 0 bases and J by 8 bases, and 13 bases separated the two germline ends. CDR1 and CDR2 from the germline V gene are SEHNR and FQNEAQ (reference sequence). Study findings and constraints: Both patients and controls carried the same twenty-nine CD8+ CDR3 sequences.

Only patients with CD8+CD57+ cell expansion on flow cytometry were chosen for sequencing. Each patient had severe acquired aplastic anemia. Prior therapy had not been administered to any patient at the time of blood sampling. Template material for TCR beta VDJ and CDR3 profiling consisted of genomic DNA. TCRdb fed the reads into MiXCR, producing one record per CDR3 protein. The repertoire consists of 50,000 or so distinct CDR3 sequences, with roughly three fifths occurring once and the leading ten covering about 15%. This rearrangement joins TRBV7-9 to TRBJ1-2, with a possible D match to TRBD1 (5 bases). The sequenced sample was sorted CD4+, CD8+, or CD8+CD57+ T cells (not recorded which) from PBMCs. The TCR sequence derives from a human donor with aplastic anemia. CDR3 nucleotides: TGTGCCAGCAGCTTAGCGGGAGACAGAAGCGGCTACACCTTC. It is translated as CASSLAGDRSGYTF. The whole variable domain, filled in from reference TRBV7-9 and TRBJ1-2, reads DTGVSQNPRHKITKRGQNVTFRCDPISEHNRLYWYRQTLGQGPEFLTYFQNEAQLEKSRLLSDRFSAERPKGSFSTLEIQRTEQGDSAMYLCASSLAGDRSGYTFGSGTRLTVV.